The 30 T cell receptor beta chains below all came from one sample that was sequenced in a study of blood T cell repertoires in COVID-19. Using immunoSEQ multiplex PCR, the repertoire was profiled, and TCRdb retains in-frame clones only, with some absent. The sample contains some 100,000 clones, around four fifths of which appear only once. Sequencing was performed on peripheral blood. Every receptor here comes from a man aged 45-65 years with active or convalescent COVID-19.

The chain links TRBV15 to TRBJ2-1; 7 bases match TRBD1. Germline loops: CDR1 LNHNV, CDR2 YYDKDF (reference sequence). The CDR3 is 14 residues long. Trimming removed 7 bases from V and 4 bases from J; junction bases left unmatched: 7. CDR3 sequence: CATKPGQRYNEQFF. In DNA form, the CDR3 reads TGTGCCACCAAACCGGGACAGAGATACAATGAGCAGTTCTTC.

The V gene is TRBV28, the J gene TRBJ1-5; D unclear. From germline, CDR1 is MDHEN and CDR2 SYDVKM. V lost 6 bases, J lost 3 bases, and 9 bases lay in between. This CDR3 has 13 residues. The CDR3 DNA sequence: TGTGCCAGCAGCTATGTACTCAATCAGCCCCAGCATTTT. Amino acid sequence: CASSYVLNQPQHF.

The genes are TRBV5-1 and TRBJ2-7, with TRBD2 identical over 15 bases. The V and J ends lost 2 bases and 1 base, in that order; junction bases with no gene match: 4. Per germline, CDR1 SGHRS and CDR2 YFSETQ. This CDR3 is 17 amino acids long. CDR3 sequence: CASSLGLAGGGSYEQYF. The CDR3, as DNA: TGCGCCAGCAGCTTAGGACTAGCGGGAGGGGGATCCTACGAGCAGTACTTC. The full variable domain, its missing parts supplied by reference TRBV5-1 and TRBJ2-7, is KAGVTQTPRYLIKTRGQQVTLSCSPISGHRSVSWYQQTPGQGLQFLFEYFSETQRNKGNFPGRFSGRQFSNSRSEMNVSTLELGDSALYLCASSLGLAGGGSYEQYFGPGTRLTVT.

The J gene is TRBJ1-2, the V gene TRBV10-3; 9 bases map to TRBD1. This CDR3 comprises 15 residues. The trim removed 3 bases at V and 6 bases at J, leaving 8 bases unmatched. CDR1 and CDR2 (germline): ENHRY, SYGVKD. The CDR3 reads CAISDFDRDRDGYTF. The CDR3 nucleotides are TGTGCCATCAGTGATTTCGACAGGGACAGGGATGGCTACACCTTC.

The chain employs TRBV7-2 and TRBJ2-5, with 8 bases identical to TRBD2. The length of the CDR3 is 15 residues. V trimming: 1 base; J trimming: 5 bases; junction bases outside the gene matches: 6. Germline CDR1 is SGHTA and CDR2 is FQGNSA. The CDR3 DNA is TGTGCCAGCAGCTTAGTCGGGAGGGCCGGGGAGACCCAGTACTTC. Its translation: CASSLVGRAGETQYF.

V usage is TRBV28 and J usage is TRBJ2-4; D is unresolved. Germline CDR1 MDHEN, CDR2 SYDVKM. V dropped 3 bases and J dropped 4 bases, with 10 bases sitting between them. This CDR3 region has 14 residues. The CDR3 reads CASSFRDFKNIQYF. The CDR3, as DNA: TGTGCCAGCAGTTTTCGCGACTTTAAAAACATTCAGTACTTC.

In this sample, this clone turned up a few times. The chain couples TRBV5-1 to TRBJ1-2; 7 bases align to TRBD1. The CDR3 extends over 12 amino acids. J was trimmed by 4 bases and V by 3 bases; bases with no gene match: 0. CDR1 is SGHRS and CDR2 is YFSETQ in the germline V gene. The CDR3 DNA reads as TGCGCCAGCAGCTCAGGGGGCTATGGCTACACCTTC. Amino acids: CASSSGGYGYTF. Complete variable domain (other parts from reference TRBV5-1 and TRBJ1-2): KAGVTQTPRYLIKTRGQQVTLSCSPISGHRSVSWYQQTPGQGLQFLFEYFSETQRNKGNFPGRFSGRQFSNSRSEMNVSTLELGDSALYLCASSSGGYGYTFGSGTRLTVV.

This clone was seen only once. The chain employs TRBV27 and TRBJ1-5; 11 bases map to TRBD1. CDR3 size: 15 residues. The germline V gene has CDR1 MNHEY and CDR2 SMNVEV (reference sequence). The J segment lost 5 bases and the V segment lost 5 bases, leaving 5 bases of the junction unmatched. Written as DNA, the CDR3 is TGTGCCAGCAGTCACGGACAGGGGGCAGATCAGCCCCAGCATTTT. The encoded protein is CASSHGQGADQPQHF.

The chain recombines TRBV12-5 with TRBJ2-5, with 8 bases that match TRBD2. The V gene's germline CDR1 is LGHNT and CDR2 FRNRAP. J lost 5 bases, V lost 5 bases, and 4 bases had no gene match. The CDR3 is 13 residues long. The CDR3 protein is CASGTAGVETQYF. CDR3 bases: TGTGCTAGTGGTACAGCGGGAGTGGAGACCCAGTACTTC.

The chain employs TRBV6-6 and TRBJ1-6; TRBD1 might be the D (6 bases). Germline V CDR1 and CDR2: MNHNY, SVGAGI (reference sequence). V gave up 2 bases and J gave up 6 bases, with 8 bases separating them. The CDR3 is 14 amino acids. In DNA form, the CDR3 reads TGTGCCAGCAGTTACGGCAGGGGTAATTCACCCCTCCACTTT. Encoded protein: CASSYGRGNSPLHF.

The chain is built from TRBV7-9 and TRBJ1-5; D perhaps matches TRBD1 (5 bases). The CDR3 totals 15 residues. Germline V gene data show CDR1 as SEHNR and CDR2 as FQNEAQ (reference sequence). Trimming shortened V by 5 bases and J by 4 bases, and 15 bases separated the two germline ends. CDR3 nucleotides: TGTGCCAGCAGCGCCGGGGGGAGGGTTAATCAGCCCCAGCATTTT. Translated: CASSAGGRVNQPQHF.

The V call is TRBV5-1, the J call TRBJ2-3, with D perhaps TRBD2 (7 bases). From germline, CDR1 is SGHRS and CDR2 YFSETQ. This CDR3 has 15 amino acids. The V gene lost 7 bases and the J gene lost 4 bases, with 19 bases spanning the gap. The CDR3 loop reads CASSQGGGSADTQYF. The CDR3 bases are TGCGCCAGCTCCCAAGGGGGGGGCAGCGCAGATACGCAGTATTTT.

The V gene is TRBV27, the J gene TRBJ2-3; possible D gene TRBD1, 6 bases. V was pared by 3 bases and J by 5 bases, with 12 bases between. The CDR3 covers 14 residues. Germline V gene data show CDR1 as MNHEY and CDR2 as SMNVEV (reference sequence). CDR3 amino acids: CASSFTGTLDTQYF. CDR3 coding DNA: TGTGCCAGCAGTTTTACAGGGACCTTAGATACGCAGTATTTT.

The genes are TRBV30 and TRBJ2-7; TRBD1 might be the D (5 bases). V was pared by 7 bases and J by 4 bases, with 11 bases between. Per the germline V gene, CDR1 is GTSNPN and CDR2 is SVGIG (reference sequence). The length of the CDR3 is 11 residues. The CDR3 coding sequence is TGTGCCTCGCACTCAGGGTACGAGCAGTACTTC. Protein product: CASHSGYEQYF.

A few counts support this clone. The chain combines TRBV15 with TRBJ2-1, with TRBD2 matching over 8 bases. CDR3 size: 16 residues. V lost 1 base and J lost 4; bases outside the gene matches: 6. Germline values: CDR1 LNHNV, CDR2 YYDKDF (reference sequence). The CDR3 spells CATSRGFGGVYNEQFF. The CDR3 DNA is TGTGCCACCAGCAGAGGTTTCGGGGGGGTTTACAATGAGCAGTTCTTC. The whole variable domain, filled in from reference TRBV15 and TRBJ2-1, reads DAMVIQNPRYQVTQFGKPVTLSCSQTLNHNVMYWYQQKSSQAPKLLFHYYDKDFNNEADTPDNFQSRRPNTSFCFLDIRSPGLGDTAMYLCATSRGFGGVYNEQFFGPGTRLTVL.

The rearrangement uses TRBV13 and TRBJ1-1, with 8 bases matching TRBD1. Trimming removed 9 bases from V and 9 bases from J; junction bases left unmatched: 6. The CDR3 sequence is 11 residues long. Per germline, CDR1 PRHDT and CDR2 FYEKMQ (reference sequence). Here the CDR3 reads CASQRTGKAFF. In DNA, the CDR3 is TGTGCCAGTCAGAGGACAGGGAAAGCTTTCTTT. Full variable domain (remainder filled in from reference TRBV13 and TRBJ1-1): AAGVIQSPRHLIKEKRETATLKCYPIPRHDTVYWYQQGPGQDPQFLISFYEKMQSDKGSIPDRFSAQQFSDYHSELNMSSLELGDSALYFCASQRTGKAFFGQGTRLTVV.

This chain joins TRBV5-4 and TRBJ2-6; TRBD1 matches 8 bases. Losses at the gene ends were 1 base for V and 2 bases for J; bases not matched to a gene: 2. Germline values: CDR1 SGHNT, CDR2 YYREEE (reference sequence). The CDR3 loop spans 16 amino acids. CDR3 protein: CASSLYRGAGANVLTF. The CDR3 region has the DNA TGTGCCAGCAGCTTGTACAGGGGGGCTGGGGCCAACGTCCTGACTTTC.

This chain joins TRBV24-1 and TRBJ2-3; TRBD1 aligns across 7 bases. J was trimmed by 0 bases and V by 4 bases; bases with no gene match: 3. The CDR3 covers 15 residues. From germline, CDR1 is KGHDR and CDR2 SFDVKD. This chain's CDR3 is CATSDGTASTDTQYF. CDR3 nucleotides: TGTGCCACCAGTGACGGGACAGCTAGCACAGATACGCAGTATTTT.

The chain has TRBV2 and TRBJ2-3, with TRBD2 matching over 8 bases. The CDR3 runs 15 residues. Germline V gene sequence: CDR1 SNHLY, CDR2 FYNNEI. The ends lost 4 bases at V and 4 bases at J; junction bases unmatched: 7. CDR3 bases: TGTGCCAGCAGTGTTGAGGCGGGAGGATCAGATACGCAGTATTTT. It codes for CASSVEAGGSDTQYF.

This clone has more than one count but fewer than ten. V and J are TRBV5-1 and TRBJ1-1; D ambiguous. This CDR3 is 14 amino acids long. V was cut by 0 bases and J by 4 bases, with 10 bases left in between. From germline, CDR1 is SGHRS and CDR2 YFSETQ. The chain's CDR3 is CASSLGTGGTEAFF. The CDR3 DNA reads TGCGCCAGCAGCTTGGGCACGGGTGGCACTGAAGCTTTCTTT. Based on the CDR3 plus reference TRBV5-1 and TRBJ1-1, the full variable domain is KAGVTQTPRYLIKTRGQQVTLSCSPISGHRSVSWYQQTPGQGLQFLFEYFSETQRNKGNFPGRFSGRQFSNSRSEMNVSTLELGDSALYLCASSLGTGGTEAFFGQGTRLTVV.

This clone was detected only once. The chain carries TRBV5-1 and TRBJ2-3, with D perhaps TRBD1 (6 bases). V was trimmed by 4 bases and J by 6 bases, leaving 15 bases between them. CDR1 and CDR2 from the germline V gene are SGHRS and YFSETQ. The CDR3 length is 14 residues. The CDR3 here is CASSLGRGEDTQYF. The CDR3 nucleotides are TGCGCCAGCAGCCTTGGCAGGGGAGAGGATACGCAGTATTTT. Variable domain in full (rest from reference TRBV5-1 and TRBJ2-3): KAGVTQTPRYLIKTRGQQVTLSCSPISGHRSVSWYQQTPGQGLQFLFEYFSETQRNKGNFPGRFSGRQFSNSRSEMNVSTLELGDSALYLCASSLGRGEDTQYFGPGTRLTVL.

The chain has TRBV19 and TRBJ1-3; TRBD1 is a possible D gene (6 bases). Germline V gene lookup returns CDR1 LNHDA and CDR2 SQIVND (reference sequence). Trimming shortened V by 4 bases and J by 0 bases, and 7 bases separated the two germline ends. The length of the CDR3 is 14 residues. The CDR3 coding sequence is TGTGCCAGTAGTAAGGACAGCTCTGGAAACACCATATATTTT. Residues: CASSKDSSGNTIYF.

The chain joins TRBV11-3 to TRBJ2-5, with a weak D call TRBD2 (6 bases). This CDR3 comprises 16 residues. Germline assignment: CDR1 SGHNT and CDR2 YENEEA. V lost 7 bases and J lost 4, with 22 bases in between. The DNA of the CDR3 is TGTGCCAGCAACCTAGACCTGGGGGGTGTTGGAGAGACCCAGTACTTC. Its protein is CASNLDLGGVGETQYF.

V usage is TRBV7-6 and J usage is TRBJ2-5, with 9 positions matching TRBD2. Looked up from germline, CDR1 is SGHVS and CDR2 is FNYEAQ. The CDR3 covers 16 residues. V lost 4 bases to trimming and J lost 2 bases; unmatched junction nucleotides: 8. Here the CDR3 reads CASSSPLAGTQETQYF. The CDR3 DNA reads as TGTGCCAGCAGCTCCCCACTAGCGGGTACACAAGAGACCCAGTACTTC.

This clone has just one count. The chain combines TRBV11-2 with TRBJ2-3, with D uncertain. The CDR3 totals 16 residues. Between the trimmed V and J ends, which lost 4 bases and 1 base, there was a span of 15 bases. CDR1 and CDR2 from the germline V gene are SGHAT and FQNNGV. CDR3 in amino acids: CASSSKPSRGTDTQYF. DNA for the CDR3: TGTGCCAGCAGCTCGAAGCCAAGCCGGGGCACAGATACGCAGTATTTT.

The rearrangement uses TRBV19 and TRBJ2-7, with 14 bases lining up with TRBD2. Germline trimming cut 4 bases from V and 4 bases from J; bases unmatched to any gene: 9. The CDR3 runs to 17 residues. CDR1 is LNHDA and CDR2 is SQIVND in the germline V gene (reference sequence). CDR3 DNA: TGTGCCAGTAGTACTCCGTCCGGGACTAGCGGGAGTTACGAGCAGTACTTC. Protein sequence: CASSTPSGTSGSYEQYF.

The J gene is TRBJ2-7, the V gene TRBV20-1; tentative D call: TRBD2 (5 bases). There are 15 residues in the CDR3. The ends were cut back, 3 bases at V and 0 bases at J, with 15 bases in the middle. The V gene's germline CDR1 is DFQATT and CDR2 SNEGSKA (reference sequence). The CDR3 here is CSASSASSNSYEQYF. CDR3 DNA sequence: TGCAGTGCTAGTTCGGCCTCTAGCAACTCCTACGAGCAGTACTTC.

The V gene is TRBV24-1, the J gene TRBJ1-2; tentative D call: TRBD1 (6 bases). This CDR3 contains 15 residues. Germline V gene data show CDR1 as KGHDR and CDR2 as SFDVKD. Trimming stripped 3 bases from V and 2 bases from J, with 12 bases between. CDR3 sequence reads: CATSDRSQGNYGYTF. CDR3 coding DNA: TGTGCCACCAGTGATCGTTCCCAGGGGAACTATGGCTACACCTTC.

This clone was picked up a small number of times. The chain is built from TRBV5-6 and TRBJ2-5, with D unclear. This CDR3 has 12 amino acids. The germline V gene encodes CDR1 SGHDT and CDR2 YYEEEE. Deletions cut 6 bases from V and 6 bases from J, with 12 bases between. The CDR3 sequence is CASTLGDQTQYF. The CDR3, as DNA: TGTGCCAGCACTCTGGGCGATCAGACCCAGTACTTC.

The chain recombines TRBV7-8 with TRBJ1-1; D unclear. Per the germline V gene, CDR1 is SGHVS and CDR2 is FQNEAQ. V was clipped by 0 bases and J by 1 base, with 9 bases between them. The length of the CDR3 is 15 residues. The CDR3, as DNA: TGTGCCAGCAGCTTAGCCCCGGGAGGGAACACTGAAGCTTTCTTT. It specifies CASSLAPGGNTEAFF. The full variable domain, in which reference TRBV7-8 and TRBJ1-1 provide the parts outside the CDR3, is GAGVSQSPRYKVAKRGQDVALRCDPISGHVSLFWYQQALGQGPEFLTYFQNEAQLDKSGLPSDRFFAERPEGSVSTLKIQRTQQEDSAVYLCASSLAPGGNTEAFFGQGTRLTVV.